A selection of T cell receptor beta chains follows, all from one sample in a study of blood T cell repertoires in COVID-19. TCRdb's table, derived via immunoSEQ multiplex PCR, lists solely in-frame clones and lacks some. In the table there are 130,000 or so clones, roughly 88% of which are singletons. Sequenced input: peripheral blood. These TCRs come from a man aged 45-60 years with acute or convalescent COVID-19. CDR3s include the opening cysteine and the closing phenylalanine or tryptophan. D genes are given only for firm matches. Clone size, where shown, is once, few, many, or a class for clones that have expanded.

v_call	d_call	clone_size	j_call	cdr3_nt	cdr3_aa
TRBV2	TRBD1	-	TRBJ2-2	TGTGCCAGCAGTTACATTCAGGGGGCCGGGGAGCTGTTTTTT	CASSYIQGAGELFF
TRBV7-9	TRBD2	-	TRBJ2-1	TGTGCCCACGGGACTAGCGGTAACAATGAGCAGTTCTTC	CAHGTSGNNEQFF
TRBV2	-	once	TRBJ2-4	TGTGCCAGCAGAGCCGACAGGCGAAACATTCAGTACTTC	CASRADRRNIQYF
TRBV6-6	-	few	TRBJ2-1	TGTGCCAGTGACAGCTCCTACAATGAGCAGTTCTTC	CASDSSYNEQFF
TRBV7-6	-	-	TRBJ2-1	TGTGCCAGCAGCCCAGCGGAGCGGGAGCAGTTCTTC	CASSPAEREQFF
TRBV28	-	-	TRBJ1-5	TGTGCCAGCAGTTCCCTGGGCTATAGCAATCAGCCCCAGCATTTT	CASSSLGYSNQPQHF
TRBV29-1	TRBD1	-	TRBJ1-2	TGCAGCGTGAGGGGGTTGGGGACAGGCTATGGCTACACCTTC	CSVRGLGTGYGYTF
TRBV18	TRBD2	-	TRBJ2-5	TGTGCCAGCTCACCAAGACTAGCGGGGCTTCAAGAGACCCAGTACTTC	CASSPRLAGLQETQYF
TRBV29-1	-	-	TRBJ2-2	TGCAGCGGCGGGAACACCGGGGAGCTGTTTTTT	CSGGNTGELFF
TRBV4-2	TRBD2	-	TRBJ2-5	TGTGCCAGCAGCCGGGGGACTAGCGGGAGGGGGTTGGAGACCCAGTACTTC	CASSRGTSGRGLETQYF
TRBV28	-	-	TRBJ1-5	TGTGCCAGCAAGCCTGCAGGACAGCCCCAGCATTTT	CASKPAGQPQHF
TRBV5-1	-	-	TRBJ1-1	TGCGCCAGCAGCCGGGCGGGCGGCCTTTGGGAGGAAGCTTTCTTT	CASSRAGGLWEEAFF
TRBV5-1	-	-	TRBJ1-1	TGCGCCAGCAGCTTGGCTGGGGCAGTAGGGTCTTTCTTT	CASSLAGAVGSFF
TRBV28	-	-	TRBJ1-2	TGTGCCAGCAGGAAGGCAGGGTTGCAGCTTGGCTACACCTTC	CASRKAGLQLGYTF
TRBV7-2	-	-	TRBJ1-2	TGTGCCACCCCAACCGGGTTGGGCTACACCTTC	CATPTGLGYTF
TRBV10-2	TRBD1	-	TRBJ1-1	TGCGCCAGCAGTAATTACCGGGACAGGGGTGACACTGAAGCTTTCTTT	CASSNYRDRGDTEAFF
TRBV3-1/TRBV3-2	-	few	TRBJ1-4	TGTGCCAGCAGCCAAGAAAAGGGGCGAAATGAAAAACTGTTTTTT	CASSQEKGRNEKLFF
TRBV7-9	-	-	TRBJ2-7	TGTGCCAGCAGCGGCAGACATGAACCCTACGAGCAGTACTTC	CASSGRHEPYEQYF
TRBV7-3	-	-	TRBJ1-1	TGTGCCAGCAGCTTCTCGGCTCGGAGGGGAGCTGAAGCTTTCTTT	CASSFSARRGAEAFF
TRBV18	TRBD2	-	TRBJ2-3	TGTGCCAGCTTTTTCGGGACTAGCGGGATCGATACGCAGTATTTT	CASFFGTSGIDTQYF